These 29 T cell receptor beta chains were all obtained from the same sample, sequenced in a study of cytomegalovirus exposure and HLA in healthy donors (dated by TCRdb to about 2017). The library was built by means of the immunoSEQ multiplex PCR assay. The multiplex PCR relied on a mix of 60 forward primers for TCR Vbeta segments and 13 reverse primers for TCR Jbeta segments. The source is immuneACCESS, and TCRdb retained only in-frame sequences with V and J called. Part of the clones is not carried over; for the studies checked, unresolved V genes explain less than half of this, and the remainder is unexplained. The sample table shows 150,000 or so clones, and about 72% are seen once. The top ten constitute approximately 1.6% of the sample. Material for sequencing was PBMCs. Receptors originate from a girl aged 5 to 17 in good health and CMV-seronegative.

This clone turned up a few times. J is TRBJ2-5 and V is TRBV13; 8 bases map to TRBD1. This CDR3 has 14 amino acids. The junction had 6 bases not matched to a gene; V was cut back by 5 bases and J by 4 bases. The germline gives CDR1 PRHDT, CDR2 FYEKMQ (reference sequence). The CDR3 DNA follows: TGTGCCAGCAGCATACAGGGGGGTGGAGAGACCCAGTACTTC. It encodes CASSIQGGGETQYF. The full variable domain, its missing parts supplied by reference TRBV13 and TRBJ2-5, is AAGVIQSPRHLIKEKRETATLKCYPIPRHDTVYWYQQGPGQDPQFLISFYEKMQSDKGSIPDRFSAQQFSDYHSELNMSSLELGDSALYFCASSIQGGGETQYFGPGTRLLVL.

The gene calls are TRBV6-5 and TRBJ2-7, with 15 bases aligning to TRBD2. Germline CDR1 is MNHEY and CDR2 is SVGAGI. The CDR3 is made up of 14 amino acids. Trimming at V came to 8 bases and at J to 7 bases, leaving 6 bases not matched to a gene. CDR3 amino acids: CASRRTSGGVEQYF. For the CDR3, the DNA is TGTGCCAGCCGCCGGACTAGCGGGGGGGTTGAGCAGTACTTC.

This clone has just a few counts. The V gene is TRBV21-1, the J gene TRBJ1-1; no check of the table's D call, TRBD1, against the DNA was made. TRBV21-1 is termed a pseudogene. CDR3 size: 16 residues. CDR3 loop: CASSKRGTSLNTEAFF. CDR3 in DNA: TGTGCCAGCAGCAAAAGGGGGACAAGCCTGAACACTGAAGCTTTCTTT.

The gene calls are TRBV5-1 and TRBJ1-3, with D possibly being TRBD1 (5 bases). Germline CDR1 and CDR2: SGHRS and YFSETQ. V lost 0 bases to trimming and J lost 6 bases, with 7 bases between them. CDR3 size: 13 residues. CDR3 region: CASSLGDSNTIYF. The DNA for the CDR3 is TGCGCCAGCAGCTTGGGGGACTCAAACACCATATATTTT.

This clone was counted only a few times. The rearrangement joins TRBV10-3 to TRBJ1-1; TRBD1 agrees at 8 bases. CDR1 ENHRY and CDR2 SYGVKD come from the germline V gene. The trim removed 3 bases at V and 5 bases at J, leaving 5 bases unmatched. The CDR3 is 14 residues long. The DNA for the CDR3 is TGTGCCATCAGTGACTCAGGGGGCCGGACTGAAGCTTTCTTT. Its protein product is CAISDSGGRTEAFF.

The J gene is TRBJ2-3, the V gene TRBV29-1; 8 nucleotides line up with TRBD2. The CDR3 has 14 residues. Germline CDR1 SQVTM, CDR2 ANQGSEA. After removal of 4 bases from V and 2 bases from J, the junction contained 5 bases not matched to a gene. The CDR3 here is CSVAGGGTTDTQYF. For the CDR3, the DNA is TGCAGCGTTGCCGGCGGGGGGACCACAGATACGCAGTATTTT.

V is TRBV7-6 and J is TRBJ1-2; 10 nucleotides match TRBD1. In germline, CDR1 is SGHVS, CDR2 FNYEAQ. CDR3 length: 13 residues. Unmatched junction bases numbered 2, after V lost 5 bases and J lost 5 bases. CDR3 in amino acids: CASSPGQGYGYTF. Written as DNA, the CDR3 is TGTGCCAGCAGCCCGGGACAGGGGTATGGCTACACCTTC. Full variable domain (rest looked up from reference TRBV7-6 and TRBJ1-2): GAGVSQSPRYKVTKRGQDVALRCDPISGHVSLYWYRQALGQGPEFLTYFNYEAQQDKSGLPNDRFSAERPEGSISTLTIQRTEQRDSAMYRCASSPGQGYGYTFGSGTRLTVV.

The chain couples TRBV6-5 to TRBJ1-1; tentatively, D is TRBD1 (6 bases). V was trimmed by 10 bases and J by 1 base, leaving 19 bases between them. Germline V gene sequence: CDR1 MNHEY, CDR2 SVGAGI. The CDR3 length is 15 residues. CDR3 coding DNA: TGTGCCAACGGAGGGGGGGGGATACAGAACACTGAAGCTTTCTTT. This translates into CANGGGGIQNTEAFF.

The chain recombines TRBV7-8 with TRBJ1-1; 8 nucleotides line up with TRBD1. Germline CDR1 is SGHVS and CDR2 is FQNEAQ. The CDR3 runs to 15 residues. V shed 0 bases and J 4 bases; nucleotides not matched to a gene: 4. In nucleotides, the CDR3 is TGTGCCAGCAGCTTAGCTGACAGGGGTGGCACTGAAGCTTTCTTT. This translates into CASSLADRGGTEAFF.

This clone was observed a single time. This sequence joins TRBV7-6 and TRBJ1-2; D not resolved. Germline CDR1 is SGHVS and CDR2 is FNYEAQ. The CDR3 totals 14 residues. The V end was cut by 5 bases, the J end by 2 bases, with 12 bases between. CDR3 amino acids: CASSPSTKNYGYTF. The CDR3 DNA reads TGTGCCAGCAGCCCTAGTACAAAAAACTATGGCTACACCTTC.

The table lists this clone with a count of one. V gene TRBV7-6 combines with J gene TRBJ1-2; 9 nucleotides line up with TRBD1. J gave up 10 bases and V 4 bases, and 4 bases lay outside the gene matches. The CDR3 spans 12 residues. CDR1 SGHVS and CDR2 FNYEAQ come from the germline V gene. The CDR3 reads CASSSDRGDYTF. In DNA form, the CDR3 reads TGTGCCAGCAGCTCCGACAGGGGGGACTACACCTTC.

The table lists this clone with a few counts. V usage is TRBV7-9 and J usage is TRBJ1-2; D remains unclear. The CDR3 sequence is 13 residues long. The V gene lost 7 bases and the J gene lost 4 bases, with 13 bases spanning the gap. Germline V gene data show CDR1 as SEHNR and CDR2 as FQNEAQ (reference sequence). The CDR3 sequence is CASIGGSAYGYTF. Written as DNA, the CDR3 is TGTGCCAGCATAGGAGGTTCAGCCTATGGCTACACCTTC. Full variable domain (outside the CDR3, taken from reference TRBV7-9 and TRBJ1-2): DTGVSQNPRHKITKRGQNVTFRCDPISEHNRLYWYRQTLGQGPEFLTYFQNEAQLEKSRLLSDRFSAERPKGSFSTLEIQRTEQGDSAMYLCASIGGSAYGYTFGSGTRLTVV.

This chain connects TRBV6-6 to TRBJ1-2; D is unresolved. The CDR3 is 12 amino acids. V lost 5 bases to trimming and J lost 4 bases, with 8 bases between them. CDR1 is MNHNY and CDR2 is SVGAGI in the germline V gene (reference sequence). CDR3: CASSPPGYGYTF. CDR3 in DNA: TGTGCCAGCAGTCCACCCGGCTATGGCTACACCTTC.

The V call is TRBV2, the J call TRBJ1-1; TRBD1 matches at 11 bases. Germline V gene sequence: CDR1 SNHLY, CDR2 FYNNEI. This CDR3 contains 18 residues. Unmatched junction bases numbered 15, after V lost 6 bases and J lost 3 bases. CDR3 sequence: CASRGPGQGGSRYTEAFF. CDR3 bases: TGTGCCAGCAGGGGGCCGGGACAGGGGGGCTCCAGATACACTGAAGCTTTCTTT.

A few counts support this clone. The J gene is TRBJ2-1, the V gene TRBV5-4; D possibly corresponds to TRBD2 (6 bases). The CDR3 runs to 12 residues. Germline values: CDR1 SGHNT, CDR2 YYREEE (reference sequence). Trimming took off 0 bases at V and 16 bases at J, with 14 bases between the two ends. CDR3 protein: CASSLDAAGQFF. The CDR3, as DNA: TGTGCCAGCAGCTTGGACGCGGCGGGGCAATTCTTC. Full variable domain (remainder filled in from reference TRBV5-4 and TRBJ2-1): ETGVTQSPTHLIKTRGQQVTLRCSSQSGHNTVSWYQQALGQGPQFIFQYYREEENGRGNFPPRFSGLQFPNYSSELNVNALELDDSALYLCASSLDAAGQFFGPGTRLTVL.

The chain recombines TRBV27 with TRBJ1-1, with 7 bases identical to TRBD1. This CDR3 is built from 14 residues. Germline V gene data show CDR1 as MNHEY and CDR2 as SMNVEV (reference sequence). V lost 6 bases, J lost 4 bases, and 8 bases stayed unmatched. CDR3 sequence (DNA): TGTGCCAGCAGCCTACAGGGGTATGTCACTGAAGCTTTCTTT. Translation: CASSLQGYVTEAFF.

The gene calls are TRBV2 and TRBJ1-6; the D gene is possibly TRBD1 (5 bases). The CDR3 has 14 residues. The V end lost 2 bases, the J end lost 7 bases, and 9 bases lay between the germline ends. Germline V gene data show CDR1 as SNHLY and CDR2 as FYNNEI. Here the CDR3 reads CASSEQGSNSPLHF. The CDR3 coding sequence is TGTGCCAGCAGTGAACAGGGTTCGAATTCACCCCTCCACTTT.

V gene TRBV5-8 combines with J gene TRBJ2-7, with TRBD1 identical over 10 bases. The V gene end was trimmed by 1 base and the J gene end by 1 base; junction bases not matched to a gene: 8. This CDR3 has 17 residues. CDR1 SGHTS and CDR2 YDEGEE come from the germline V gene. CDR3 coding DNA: TGTGCCAGCAGCTTGTTAAGGGACAGGGGAGGGTCCTACGAGCAGTACTTC. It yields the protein CASSLLRDRGGSYEQYF.

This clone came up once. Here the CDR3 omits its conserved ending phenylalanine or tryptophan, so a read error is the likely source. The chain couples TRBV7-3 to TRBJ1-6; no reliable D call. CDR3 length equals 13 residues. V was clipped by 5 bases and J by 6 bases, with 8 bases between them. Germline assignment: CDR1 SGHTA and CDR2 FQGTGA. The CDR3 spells CASSAGFNSPLHL. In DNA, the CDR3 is TGTGCCAGCAGCGCCGGTTTTAATTCACCCCTCCACCTT.

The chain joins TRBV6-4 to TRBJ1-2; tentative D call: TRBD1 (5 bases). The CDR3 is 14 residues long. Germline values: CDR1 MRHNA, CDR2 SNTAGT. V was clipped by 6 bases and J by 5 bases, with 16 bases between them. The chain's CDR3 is CASRDPGLGYGYTF. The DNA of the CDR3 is TGTGCCAGCAGGGATCCAGGGTTGGGATATGGCTACACCTTC.

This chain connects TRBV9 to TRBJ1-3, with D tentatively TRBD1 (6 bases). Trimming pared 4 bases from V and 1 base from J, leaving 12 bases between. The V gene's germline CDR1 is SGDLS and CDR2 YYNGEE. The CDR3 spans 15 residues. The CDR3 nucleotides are TGTGCCAGCAGCCCCGAGGGGGGGTCTGGAAACACCATATATTTT. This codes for CASSPEGGSGNTIYF. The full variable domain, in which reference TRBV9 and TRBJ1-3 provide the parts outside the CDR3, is DSGVTQTPKHLITATGQRVTLRCSPRSGDLSVYWYQQSLDQGLQFLIQYYNGEERAKGNILERFSAQQFPDLHSELNLSSLELGDSALYFCASSPEGGSGNTIYFGEGSWLTVV.

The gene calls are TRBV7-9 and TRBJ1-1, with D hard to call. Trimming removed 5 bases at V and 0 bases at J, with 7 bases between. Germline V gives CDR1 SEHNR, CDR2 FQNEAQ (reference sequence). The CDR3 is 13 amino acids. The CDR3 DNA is TGTGCCAGCAGCAGCGCCCTGAACACTGAAGCTTTCTTT. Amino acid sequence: CASSSALNTEAFF.

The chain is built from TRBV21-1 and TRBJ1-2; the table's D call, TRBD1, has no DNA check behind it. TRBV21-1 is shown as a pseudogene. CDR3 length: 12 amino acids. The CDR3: CASIRGGAGYTF. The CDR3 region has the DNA TGTGCCAGCATAAGAGGGGGCGCCGGCTACACCTTC.

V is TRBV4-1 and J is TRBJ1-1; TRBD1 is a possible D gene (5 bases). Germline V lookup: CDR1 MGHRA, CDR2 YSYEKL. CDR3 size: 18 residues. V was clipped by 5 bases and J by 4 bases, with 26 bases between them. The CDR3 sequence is CASSAYGGDLESFTEAFF. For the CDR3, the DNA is TGCGCCAGCAGCGCTTACGGGGGGGACCTAGAGTCCTTCACTGAAGCTTTCTTT.

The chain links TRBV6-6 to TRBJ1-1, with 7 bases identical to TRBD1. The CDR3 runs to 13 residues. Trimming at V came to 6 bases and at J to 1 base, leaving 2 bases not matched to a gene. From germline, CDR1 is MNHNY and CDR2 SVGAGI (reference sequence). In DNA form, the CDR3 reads TGTGCCAGCAGCAACAGGGGGAACACTGAAGCTTTCTTT. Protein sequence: CASSNRGNTEAFF.

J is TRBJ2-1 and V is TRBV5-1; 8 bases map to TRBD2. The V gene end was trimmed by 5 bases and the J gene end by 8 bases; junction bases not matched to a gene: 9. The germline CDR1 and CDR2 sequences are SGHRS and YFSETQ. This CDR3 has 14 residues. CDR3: CASSDLGGAHEQFF. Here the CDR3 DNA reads TGCGCCAGCAGTGATCTCGGGGGGGCCCATGAGCAGTTCTTC.

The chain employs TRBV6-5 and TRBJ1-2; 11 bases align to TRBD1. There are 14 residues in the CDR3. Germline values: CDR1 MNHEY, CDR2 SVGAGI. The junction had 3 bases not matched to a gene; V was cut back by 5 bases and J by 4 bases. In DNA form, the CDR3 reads TGTGCCAGCAGTCTAGGGACAGGGGGCTATGGCTACACCTTC. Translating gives CASSLGTGGYGYTF.

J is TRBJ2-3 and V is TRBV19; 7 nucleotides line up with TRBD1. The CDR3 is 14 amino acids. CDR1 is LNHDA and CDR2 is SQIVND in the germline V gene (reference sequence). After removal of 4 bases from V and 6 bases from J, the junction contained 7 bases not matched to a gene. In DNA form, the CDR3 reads TGTGCCAGTAGTAGACAGGGTGGAAAGGATACGCAGTATTTT. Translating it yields CASSRQGGKDTQYF.

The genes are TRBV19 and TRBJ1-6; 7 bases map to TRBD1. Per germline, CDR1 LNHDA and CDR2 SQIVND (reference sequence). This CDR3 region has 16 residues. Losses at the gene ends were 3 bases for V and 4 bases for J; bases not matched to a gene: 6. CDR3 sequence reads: CASSIGTEKYNSPLHF. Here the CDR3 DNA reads TGTGCCAGTAGTATCGGGACAGAGAAATATAATTCACCCCTCCACTTT.